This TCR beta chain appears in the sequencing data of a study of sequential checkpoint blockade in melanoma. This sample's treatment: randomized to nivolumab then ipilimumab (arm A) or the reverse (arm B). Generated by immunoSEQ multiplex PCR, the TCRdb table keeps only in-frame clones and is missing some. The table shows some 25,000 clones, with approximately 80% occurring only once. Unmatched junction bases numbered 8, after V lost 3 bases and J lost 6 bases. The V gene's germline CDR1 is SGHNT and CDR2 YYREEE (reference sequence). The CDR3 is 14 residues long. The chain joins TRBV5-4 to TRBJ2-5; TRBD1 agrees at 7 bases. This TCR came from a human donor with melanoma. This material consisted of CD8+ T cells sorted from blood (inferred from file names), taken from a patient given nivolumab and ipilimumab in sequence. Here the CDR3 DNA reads TGTGCCAGCAGCTGGCAGACAGGGCAAAAGACCCAGTACTTC. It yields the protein CASSWQTGQKTQYF.